The 27 T cell receptor beta chains listed next were all sequenced from one sample in a study of T cell responses to AZD1222 COVID-19 vaccine. The repertoire was sequenced with immunoSEQ multiplex PCR; TCRdb's copy has only in-frame clones and lacks some. The top ten clones hold roughly 16% of a sample with 130,000 to 150,000 clones, around 89% of them seen once. The sequencing here drew on peripheral blood, taken on day 0 of AZD1222 vaccination. Receptor source: an adult in good health.

V gene TRBV18 combines with J gene TRBJ1-1; no clear D. Germline CDR1 is KGHSH and CDR2 is LQKENI. The ends were cut back, 2 bases at V and 5 bases at J, with 15 bases in the middle. The CDR3 runs to 15 residues. The CDR3 is CASSPSNGAGTEAFF. In DNA, the CDR3 is TGTGCCAGCTCACCATCAAATGGAGCCGGGACTGAAGCTTTCTTT.

The V call is TRBV28, the J call TRBJ1-2; 10 nucleotides align to TRBD1. V was pared by 4 bases and J by 4 bases, with 6 bases of the junction left unmatched. Germline values: CDR1 MDHEN, CDR2 SYDVKM. CDR3 size: 15 residues. Here the CDR3 DNA reads TGTGCCAGCAGTTCCGGGACAGGGGAACCCTATGGCTACACCTTC. As protein: CASSSGTGEPYGYTF.

The V and J genes are TRBV4-3 and TRBJ2-5; TRBD1 agrees at 7 bases. This CDR3 has 15 residues. CDR1 and CDR2 from the germline V gene are LGHNA and YSLEER. Losses at the gene ends were 4 bases for V and 0 bases for J; bases not matched to a gene: 5. CDR3 loop: CASSRGTGDQETQYF. Here the CDR3 DNA reads TGCGCCAGCAGCCGGGGCACAGGGGACCAAGAGACCCAGTACTTC.

The chain joins TRBV21-1 to TRBJ1-2; the D call of TRBD1 is as the table states it, not checked on the DNA. TRBV21-1 is a pseudogene locus. The CDR3 covers 17 residues. CDR3 nucleotide sequence: TGTGCCAGCAGCAAATGGGACAGGGGACTTAGTAACTATGGCTACACCTTC. Amino acid sequence: CASSKWDRGLSNYGYTF.

The genes are TRBV6-5 and TRBJ2-1; tentatively, D is TRBD1 (5 bases). This CDR3 comprises 15 residues. Trimming removed 2 bases at V and 5 bases at J, with 13 bases between. From germline, CDR1 is MNHEY and CDR2 SVGAGI. CDR3 DNA: TGTGCCAGCAGTTACCCCTACCCAGGGCACAATGAGCAGTTCTTC. This encodes CASSYPYPGHNEQFF.

The rearrangement links TRBV5-1 to TRBJ1-2; 7 nucleotides agree with TRBD1. Germline assignment: CDR1 SGHRS and CDR2 YFSETQ. This CDR3 contains 13 residues. V dropped 6 bases and J dropped 8; count of bases not matched to a gene: 10. Here the CDR3 DNA reads TGCGCCAGCAAGCTACAGGGGTCAGAGGGCTACACCTTC. Protein product: CASKLQGSEGYTF.

The chain employs TRBV11-2 and TRBJ1-6; 12 nucleotides line up with TRBD1. This CDR3 comprises 18 residues. Germline CDR1 reads SGHAT; CDR2 reads FQNNGV. V dropped 5 bases and J dropped 0; count of bases not matched to a gene: 5. Here the CDR3 reads CASSPEGQGASYNSPLHF. CDR3 coding DNA: TGTGCCAGCAGCCCTGAGGGACAGGGGGCCTCCTATAATTCACCCCTCCACTTT.

The V and J genes are TRBV18 and TRBJ1-1, with 7 nucleotides matching TRBD1. This CDR3 comprises 14 residues. CDR1 and CDR2 (germline): KGHSH, LQKENI. V was pared by 5 bases and J by 3 bases, with 6 bases of the junction left unmatched. The CDR3 region is CASSELTGDTEAFF. The CDR3, as DNA: TGTGCCAGCTCAGAACTAACAGGGGACACTGAAGCTTTCTTT.

The chain uses TRBV10-2 and TRBJ1-2, with 7 nucleotides matching TRBD1. V lost 5 bases to trimming and J lost 1 base; unmatched junction nucleotides: 10. The CDR3 is 16 residues long. Germline CDR1 WSHSY, CDR2 SAAADI. This CDR3 is CASSLGGYGRNYGYTF. The DNA of the CDR3 is TGCGCCAGCAGTTTAGGGGGCTACGGACGTAACTATGGCTACACCTTC.

The chain is built from TRBV7-6 and TRBJ2-5; 10 nucleotides match TRBD1. Trimming cost V 6 bases and J 5 bases; bases outside gene matches: 12. CDR1 and CDR2 (germline): SGHVS, FNYEAQ. The CDR3 extends over 16 amino acids. The CDR3 DNA reads as TGTGCCAGCAGATCCCCCCGCGACAGGGGGCTGGAGACCCAGTACTTC. Its protein product is CASRSPRDRGLETQYF.

This chain connects TRBV2 to TRBJ1-2; a possible D gene is TRBD1 (5 bases). V was trimmed by 6 bases and J by 3 bases, leaving 11 bases between them. Germline V gene data show CDR1 as SNHLY and CDR2 as FYNNEI. The CDR3 totals 13 residues. For the CDR3, the DNA is TGTGCCAGCAGAAGGGACGGCTACTATGGCTACACCTTC. This codes for CASRRDGYYGYTF.

The V and J genes are TRBV2 and TRBJ1-4, with D tentatively TRBD1 (6 bases). From germline, CDR1 is SNHLY and CDR2 FYNNEI. The CDR3 consists of 13 residues. With 6 bases removed from V and 3 bases from J, the gap between germline ends came to 8 bases. The CDR3 protein is CASRRQANEKLFF. CDR3 in DNA: TGTGCCAGCAGGAGACAGGCTAATGAAAAACTGTTTTTT. The full variable domain, its missing parts supplied by reference TRBV2 and TRBJ1-4, is EPEVTQTPSHQVTQMGQEVILRCVPISNHLYFYWYRQILGQKVEFLVSFYNNEISEKSEIFDDQFSVERPDGSNFTLKIRSTKLEDSAMYFCASRRQANEKLFFGSGTQLSVL.

This clone was recorded once. This chain uses TRBV9 with TRBJ1-2; D is unresolved. Germline CDR1 SGDLS, CDR2 YYNGEE. Trimming left V 1 base short and J 1 base short, with 14 bases between. The length of the CDR3 is 16 residues. As DNA, the CDR3 is TGTGCCAGCAGCGTACAGGCCGCCCAAAGTAACTATGGCTACACCTTC. It encodes CASSVQAAQSNYGYTF.

This clone was seen only once. This chain links TRBV14 with TRBJ1-4; D uncertain. Germline assignment: CDR1 SGHDN and CDR2 FVKESK. This CDR3 spans 15 amino acids. Trimming pared 4 bases from V and 7 bases from J, leaving 16 bases between. CDR3: CASSPERTDVEKLFF. In DNA form, the CDR3 reads TGTGCCAGCAGCCCCGAGAGGACGGATGTTGAAAAACTGTTTTTT.

The chain recombines TRBV11-2 with TRBJ2-5; TRBD1 might be the D (5 bases). CDR1 and CDR2 from the germline V gene are SGHAT and FQNNGV. This CDR3 has 15 amino acids. V dropped 1 base and J dropped 1 base, with 10 bases sitting between them. CDR3 bases: TGTGCCAGCAGCTTAGGGCCAGGGCCCCAAGAGACCCAGTACTTC. Encoded protein: CASSLGPGPQETQYF.

This rearrangement joins TRBV6-2 or TRBV6-3 to TRBJ2-2, with TRBD2 matching 7 bases. Looked up from germline, CDR1 is MNHEY and CDR2 is SVGEGT. V trimming: 6 bases; J trimming: 5 bases; junction bases outside the gene matches: 12. CDR3 length: 16 residues. The CDR3 here is CASSPSGGLGTGELFF. The CDR3, as DNA: TGTGCCAGCAGCCCTTCGGGGGGTTTAGGGACCGGGGAGCTGTTTTTT.

The chain links TRBV5-4 to TRBJ2-4; 13 bases agree with TRBD2. V was clipped by 3 bases and J by 0 bases; unmatched bases: 6. Germline V CDR1 and CDR2: SGHNT, YYREEE (reference sequence). The CDR3 has 18 residues. In nucleotides, the CDR3 is TGTGCCAGCAGCTCGGGACTAGCGGGGACTCTAGCCAAAAACATTCAGTACTTC. Its protein product is CASSSGLAGTLAKNIQYF.

The J gene is TRBJ2-7, the V gene TRBV19; the D is unclear. The CDR3 has 12 amino acids. V lost 5 bases to trimming and J lost 6 bases, with 11 bases between them. Germline V gene data show CDR1 as LNHDA and CDR2 as SQIVND (reference sequence). In DNA form, the CDR3 reads TGTGCCAGTAGTTTCGGTCGTACCGAGCAGTACTTC. This encodes CASSFGRTEQYF.

This clone has only one observation. The chain has TRBV6-5 and TRBJ1-2; 7 bases line up with TRBD1. Germline V gene data show CDR1 as MNHEY and CDR2 as SVGAGI. J lost 6 bases, V lost 0 bases, and 10 bases had no gene match. CDR3 length equals 16 residues. The CDR3 DNA reads as TGTGCCAGCAGTTACTCGTTCACAGGGGTTAGCGATGGCTACACCTTC. Residues: CASSYSFTGVSDGYTF.

This clone was counted a few times. CDR3 coding DNA: TGTGCCAGCAGCGTCAGGTCGACGAACACTGAAGCTTTCTTT. This encodes CASSVRSTNTEAFF. The chain has TRBV9 and TRBJ1-1; D is unresolved. The CDR3 covers 14 residues. Germline CDR1 reads SGDLS; CDR2 reads YYNGEE. V was cut by 2 bases and J by 1 base, with 9 bases left in between.

The genes are TRBV7-3 and TRBJ2-5, with a possible D match to TRBD2 (6 bases). The CDR3 sequence is 14 residues long. CDR1 SGHTA and CDR2 FQGTGA come from the germline V gene. Deletions cut 5 bases from V and 2 bases from J, with 12 bases between. This CDR3 is CASSVTSGQETQYF. The CDR3 DNA follows: TGTGCCAGCAGCGTGACTAGTGGGCAAGAGACCCAGTACTTC. Filled out from reference TRBV7-3 and TRBJ2-5, the complete variable domain reads GAGVSQTPSNKVTEKGKYVELRCDPISGHTALYWYRQSLGQGPEFLIYFQGTGAADDSGLPNDRFFAVRPEGSVSTLKIQRTERGDSAVYLCASSVTSGQETQYFGPGTRLLVL.

The gene calls are TRBV13 and TRBJ1-3; D gene uncertain. Germline loops: CDR1 PRHDT, CDR2 FYEKMQ (reference sequence). V was cut by 5 bases and J by 2 bases, with 4 bases left in between. The CDR3 consists of 12 residues. CDR3 in DNA: TGTGCCAGCAGCCTGGCTGGAAACACCATATATTTT. It codes for CASSLAGNTIYF.

The V gene is TRBV11-2, the J gene TRBJ1-2; weak D call: TRBD1 (5 bases). The ends were cut back, 0 bases at V and 4 bases at J, with 15 bases in the middle. The CDR3 runs to 16 residues. The germline V gene has CDR1 SGHAT and CDR2 FQNNGV. CDR3 region: CASSLEEGRGSYGYTF. The CDR3 DNA reads as TGTGCCAGCAGCTTAGAGGAGGGGAGGGGTAGCTATGGCTACACCTTC.

The gene calls are TRBV7-2 and TRBJ2-7; tentatively, D is TRBD1 (6 bases). V lost 5 bases and J 3 bases, leaving 14 bases between the germline ends. Germline CDR1 and CDR2: SGHTA and FQGNSA. CDR3 length equals 14 residues. DNA for the CDR3: TGTGCCAGCAGCCCAGGGGTGTCTATCTACGAGCAGTACTTC. This translates into CASSPGVSIYEQYF.

To note about this clone: At the DNA level, this CDR3 is encoded by other sequences in the same sample as well. The rearrangement links TRBV18 to TRBJ1-5; no clear D gene. CDR1 KGHSH and CDR2 LQKENI come from the germline V gene. V was shortened by 3 bases and J by 1 base, with 4 bases between the two germline ends. The CDR3 loop spans 13 amino acids. This CDR3 reads CASSPDSNQPQHF. CDR3 bases: TGTGCCAGCTCACCGGACAGCAATCAGCCCCAGCATTTT.

The chain combines TRBV2 with TRBJ2-6; no reliable D call. Germline V lookup: CDR1 SNHLY, CDR2 FYNNEI. The CDR3 length is 14 residues. V was clipped by 6 bases and J by 4 bases, with 10 bases between them. The CDR3 DNA reads as TGTGCCAGCAGCGGATTGTTGGGGGCCAACGTCCTGACTTTC. This translates into CASSGLLGANVLTF.

This chain uses TRBV6-2 or TRBV6-3 with TRBJ2-5; D remains ambiguous. Germline V gives CDR1 MNHEY, CDR2 SVGEGT. V was trimmed by 4 bases and J by 4 bases, leaving 10 bases between them. CDR3 length: 13 amino acids. The CDR3 loop reads CASSSSGRETQYF. The CDR3 DNA is TGTGCCAGCAGTTCTAGTGGGCGAGAGACCCAGTACTTC.